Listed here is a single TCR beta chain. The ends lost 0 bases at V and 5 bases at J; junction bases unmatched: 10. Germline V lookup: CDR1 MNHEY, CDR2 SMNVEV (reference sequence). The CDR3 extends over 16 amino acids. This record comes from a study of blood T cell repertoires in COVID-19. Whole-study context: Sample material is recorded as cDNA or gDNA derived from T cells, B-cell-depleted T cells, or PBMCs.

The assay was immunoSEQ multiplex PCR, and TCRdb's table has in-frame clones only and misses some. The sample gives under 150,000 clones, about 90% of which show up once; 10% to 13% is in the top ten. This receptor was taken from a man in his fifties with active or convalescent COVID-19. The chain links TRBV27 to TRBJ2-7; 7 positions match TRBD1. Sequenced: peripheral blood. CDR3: CASSLSPTGSVNEQYF. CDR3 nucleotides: TGTGCCAGCAGTTTATCCCCGACAGGGAGTGTAAACGAGCAGTACTTC.